A single sample is the source of the 21 T cell receptor beta chains below, sequenced in a study of CD8 T cells in Susac syndrome. Random hexamers served to reverse transcribe roughly 0.45 to 1 ug RNA. TCRdb re-derived calls from the immunoSEQ multiplex PCR reads in MiXCR, one entry per CDR3 protein. Of roughly 120,000 distinct CDR3 sequences listed, about 93% are singletons. Sequences were obtained from CD4+ T cells from PBMCs. The receptor source for this set is a human donor in good health.

The chain joins TRBV23-1 to TRBJ2-7; D not certain. TRBV23-1 counts as an open reading frame of uncertain function. Trimming pared 2 bases from V and 3 bases from J, leaving 14 bases between. The CDR3 is 15 residues long. CDR3 sequence (DNA): TGCGCCAGCAGTCAAGGATGGCCGGAAAACTACGAGCAGTACTTC. Amino acid sequence: CASSQGWPENYEQYF.

This rearrangement joins TRBV6-2 or TRBV6-3 to TRBJ2-7; TRBD1 might be the D (6 bases). The V and J ends lost 6 bases and 2 bases respectively, with 17 bases between them. This CDR3 has 15 amino acids. Looked up from germline, CDR1 is MNHEY and CDR2 is SVGEGT. CDR3 amino acids: CASSRHRAEPYEQYF. The CDR3 region has the DNA TGTGCCAGCAGCCGACACAGGGCCGAGCCCTACGAGCAGTACTTC.

This clonotype was observed a single time. The chain has TRBV20-1 and TRBJ2-2; 10 nucleotides match TRBD2. With V trimmed by 2 bases and J by 2 bases, 8 bases remained unmatched. The germline gives CDR1 DFQATT, CDR2 SNEGSKA (reference sequence). The CDR3 runs to 17 residues. The chain's CDR3 is CSARHFIAGGNTGELFF. The CDR3 region has the DNA TGCAGTGCTAGACATTTCATAGCGGGAGGTAACACCGGGGAGCTGTTTTTT.

The chain employs TRBV5-1 and TRBJ2-7; 7 bases map to TRBD2. Germline V gene sequence: CDR1 SGHRS, CDR2 YFSETQ. The length of the CDR3 is 15 residues. The trim removed 1 base at V and 7 bases at J, leaving 11 bases unmatched. CDR3 sequence (DNA): TGCGCCAGCAGCTTGAACTCGGCGGGAGCGGGGGAGCAGTACTTC. Encoded protein: CASSLNSAGAGEQYF.

The chain employs TRBV18 and TRBJ1-4; no reliable D call. Germline assignment: CDR1 KGHSH and CDR2 LQKENI. Trimming shortened V by 6 bases and J by 3 bases, and 14 bases separated the two germline ends. This CDR3 comprises 15 residues. CDR3 region: CASSPRATPNEKLFF. CDR3 DNA sequence: TGTGCCAGCTCTCCAAGGGCTACGCCTAATGAAAAACTGTTTTTT.

This clonotype was seen just once. The V and J genes are TRBV5-4 and TRBJ1-1; a possible D gene is TRBD1 (6 bases). The CDR3 is 13 amino acids. Trimming removed 0 bases from V and 10 bases from J, with 13 bases in between. Germline V gene sequence: CDR1 SGHNT, CDR2 YYREEE (reference sequence). For the CDR3, the DNA is TGTGCCAGCAGCTTGGGGGGGGGCCAAGGAGCTTTCTTT. Protein product: CASSLGGGQGAFF. The full variable domain, with the rest looked up from reference TRBV5-4 and TRBJ1-1, is ETGVTQSPTHLIKTRGQQVTLRCSSQSGHNTVSWYQQALGQGPQFIFQYYREEENGRGNFPPRFSGLQFPNYSSELNVNALELDDSALYLCASSLGGGQGAFFGQGTRLTVV.

This clonotype occurred once. The V call is TRBV20-1, the J call TRBJ1-5; the D gene is possibly TRBD1 (5 bases). The CDR3 loop spans 14 amino acids. CDR1 and CDR2 (germline): DFQATT, SNEGSKA (reference sequence). The V end was cut by 0 bases, the J end by 7 bases, with 13 bases between. The CDR3 here is CSARDGQGLQPQHF. In nucleotides, the CDR3 is TGCAGTGCTAGAGATGGCCAGGGCCTCCAGCCCCAGCATTTT.

This chain uses TRBV2 with TRBJ2-7; a possible D gene is TRBD1 (6 bases). In germline, CDR1 is SNHLY, CDR2 FYNNEI. The V gene lost 6 bases and the J gene lost 0 bases, with 15 bases spanning the gap. The CDR3 has 15 amino acids. CDR3 bases: TGTGCCAGCAGCTATAGGGACACCGGCTCCTACGAGCAGTACTTC. It codes for CASSYRDTGSYEQYF. Looking up the rest from reference TRBV2 and TRBJ2-7 gives the full variable domain: EPEVTQTPSHQVTQMGQEVILRCVPISNHLYFYWYRQILGQKVEFLVSFYNNEISEKSEIFDDQFSVERPDGSNFTLKIRSTKLEDSAMYFCASSYRDTGSYEQYFGPGTRLTVT.

The chain recombines TRBV5-1 with TRBJ1-1; a possible D gene is TRBD1 (5 bases). From germline, CDR1 is SGHRS and CDR2 YFSETQ. Trimming left V 4 bases short and J 0 bases short, with 19 bases between. The CDR3 is made up of 17 amino acids. The CDR3 nucleotides are TGCGCCAGCAGCCTTACCCTCGGGGGAGGAGTGAACACTGAAGCTTTCTTT. Translated: CASSLTLGGGVNTEAFF.

This sequence joins TRBV29-1 and TRBJ1-5; D ambiguous. Trimming removed 5 bases at V and 5 bases at J, with 13 bases between. The CDR3 has 13 residues. The germline V gene encodes CDR1 SQVTM and CDR2 ANQGSEA. In nucleotides, the CDR3 is TGCAGCGTTAGGTGGGCGCTCGATCAGCCCCAGCATTTT. Translated: CSVRWALDQPQHF.

This chain uses TRBV20-1 with TRBJ1-1; D remains unclear. The germline V and J ends were trimmed by 7 bases and 1 base, with 10 bases remaining between them. The CDR3 has 12 amino acids. Germline CDR1 reads DFQATT; CDR2 reads SNEGSKA (reference sequence). The CDR3 DNA reads as TGCAGTGTAGGCAACTCGAACACTGAAGCTTTCTTT. Its protein product is CSVGNSNTEAFF.

The V gene is TRBV19, the J gene TRBJ1-2, with TRBD1 identical over 7 bases. The CDR3 consists of 14 residues. J was trimmed by 2 bases and V by 3 bases; bases with no gene match: 3. CDR1 and CDR2 from the germline V gene are LNHDA and SQIVND (reference sequence). The CDR3 sequence: CASSIVTGNYGYTF. In nucleotides, the CDR3 is TGTGCCAGTAGTATCGTGACAGGGAACTATGGCTACACCTTC.

This chain links TRBV20-1 with TRBJ2-2, with 7 bases fitting TRBD2. The junction had 5 bases not matched to a gene; V was cut back by 0 bases and J by 7 bases. The CDR3 runs 14 residues. Germline V gene data show CDR1 as DFQATT and CDR2 as SNEGSKA (reference sequence). CDR3 coding DNA: TGCAGTGCTAGAGAGGAGGGAGGGTTCGGGGAGCTGTTTTTT. This encodes CSAREEGGFGELFF.

The chain recombines TRBV5-1 with TRBJ2-3; no clear D gene. Germline-derived CDR1 and CDR2 are SGHRS and YFSETQ. With 0 bases removed from V and 2 bases from J, the gap between germline ends came to 22 bases. The CDR3 totals 19 residues. The CDR3 DNA reads TGCGCCAGCAGCTTGGCAACGAACCCCGGAACCTTAATCACAGATACGCAGTATTTT. Translation: CASSLATNPGTLITDTQYF.

The rearrangement uses TRBV29-1 and TRBJ2-3; 7 bases map to TRBD1. Germline V gene data show CDR1 as SQVTM and CDR2 as ANQGSEA. The V segment lost 7 bases and the J segment 0 bases; nucleotides outside the gene matches: 7. The CDR3 is 14 residues long. The CDR3 nucleotides read TGCAGCGGGGAAGGGACAGAAAGCACAGATACGCAGTATTTT. Translation: CSGEGTESTDTQYF.

This clonotype came up once. Sequence at one end of the junction differs from germline and may be a read error. V usage is TRBV20-1 and J usage is TRBJ2-3; D is uncertain. This CDR3 has 11 residues. Germline V gives CDR1 DFQATT, CDR2 SNEGSKA (reference sequence). The CDR3 coding sequence is TGCAGTGCTACCTTCACAGATACGCAGTACTTT. It codes for CSATFTDTQYF.

The CDR3 DNA follows: TGTGCCAGCAGCCTAGGCGAGAGGGCCCTTTCCGAGCAGTACTTC. This sequence encodes CASSLGERALSEQYF. The V and J genes are TRBV7-2 and TRBJ2-7, with a tentative D call TRBD2 (5 bases). The CDR3 length is 15 residues. From germline, CDR1 is SGHTA and CDR2 FQGNSA. V gave up 5 bases and J gave up 6 bases, with 20 bases separating them.

This rearrangement joins TRBV19 to TRBJ2-1; weak D call: TRBD1 (6 bases). Trimming removed 1 base at V and 3 bases at J, with 10 bases between. CDR3 length: 15 amino acids. Per germline, CDR1 LNHDA and CDR2 SQIVND (reference sequence). CDR3 nucleotides: TGTGCCAGTAGTATAGGGGGGCGCGGCTACAATGAGCAGTTCTTC. This gives the protein CASSIGGRGYNEQFF.

The rearrangement uses TRBV3-1 and TRBJ1-1, with 9 bases that match TRBD1. After removal of 5 bases from V and 3 bases from J, the junction contained 4 bases not matched to a gene. Germline V CDR1 and CDR2: LGHDT, YNNKEL (reference sequence). This CDR3 has 14 amino acids. The CDR3 loop is CASSSRDRDTEAFF. The CDR3 nucleotides read TGTGCCAGCAGCTCCCGGGACAGGGACACTGAAGCTTTCTTT.

This clonotype occurred a few times. The chain employs TRBV19 and TRBJ1-1; D remains unclear. Germline CDR1 and CDR2: LNHDA and SQIVND (reference sequence). V shed 5 bases and J shed 3 bases, with 13 bases lying between them. This CDR3 comprises 14 residues. CDR3 protein: CASSLPKDDTEAFF. CDR3 coding DNA: TGTGCCAGTAGTCTCCCAAAGGATGACACTGAAGCTTTCTTT.

This chain joins TRBV29-1 and TRBJ1-2; TRBD1 is a possible D gene (5 bases). V lost 6 bases to trimming and J lost 8 bases, with 13 bases between them. CDR1 and CDR2 from the germline V gene are SQVTM and ANQGSEA. The CDR3 loop spans 11 amino acids. CDR3 DNA sequence: TGCAGCGTCGACATAAAGGGGGGCTACACCTTC. Translated, it gives CSVDIKGGYTF.